The 17 T cell receptor beta chains reported below all come from one sample, sequenced in a study of blood T cell repertoires in COVID-19. Using immunoSEQ multiplex PCR, the repertoire was profiled, and TCRdb retains in-frame clones only, with some absent. The sample holds under 200,000 clones; about 89% are singletons and the top ten take less than 0.85%. The source material was PBMCs or T cells enriched from blood (not recorded which). The receptor set was obtained from a woman aged 18-35 years who had recovered from COVID-19.

The chain employs TRBV19 and TRBJ2-5, with 13 bases lining up with TRBD2. V trimming: 5 bases; J trimming: 5 bases; junction bases outside the gene matches: 17. Per the germline V gene, CDR1 is LNHDA and CDR2 is SQIVND (reference sequence). The CDR3 sequence is 19 residues long. In nucleotides, the CDR3 is TGTGCCAGTAGTCCCAGCGGACTAGCGGGAGCCGGTCCTCTTGAGACCCAGTACTTC. This codes for CASSPSGLAGAGPLETQYF.

The rearrangement uses TRBV28 and TRBJ1-1; 8 positions match TRBD1. V lost 2 bases, J lost 4 bases, and 9 bases stayed unmatched. CDR3 length equals 16 residues. Germline CDR1 MDHEN, CDR2 SYDVKM. The CDR3 protein is CASSLPQGAQGTEAFF. CDR3 sequence (DNA): TGTGCCAGCAGTTTACCGCAGGGGGCGCAAGGCACTGAAGCTTTCTTT.

The chain carries TRBV4-2 and TRBJ1-3; maybe TRBD1 (6 bases). The ends were cut back, 4 bases at V and 0 bases at J, with 16 bases in the middle. Germline CDR1 is LGHNA and CDR2 is YNFKEQ. The CDR3 is 17 amino acids. CDR3 sequence: CASSLSGAGGSGNTIYF. The CDR3 DNA reads as TGTGCCAGCAGCCTCTCGGGGGCGGGGGGCTCTGGAAACACCATATATTTT.

This chain connects TRBV19 to TRBJ1-5; 8 bases align to TRBD1. Germline trimming cut 7 bases from V and 0 bases from J; bases unmatched to any gene: 8. The germline V gene encodes CDR1 LNHDA and CDR2 SQIVND (reference sequence). The CDR3 length is 16 residues. CDR3 nucleotides: TGTGCCAGTAACAGAGGGACAGGAGATAGCAATCAGCCCCAGCATTTT. Its translation is CASNRGTGDSNQPQHF. Full variable domain (remainder filled in from reference TRBV19 and TRBJ1-5): DGGITQSPKYLFRKEGQNVTLSCEQNLNHDAMYWYRQDPGQGLRLIYYSQIVNDFQKGDIAEGYSVSREKKESFPLTVTSAQKNPTAFYLCASNRGTGDSNQPQHFGDGTRLSIL.

The gene calls are TRBV28 and TRBJ2-3; a weak D match, TRBD1 (6 bases). The CDR3 has 15 residues. Germline lookup yields CDR1 MDHEN and CDR2 SYDVKM. Between the trimmed V and J ends, which lost 4 bases and 0 bases, there was a span of 11 bases. The CDR3 bases are TGTGCCAGCAGTTCACAGGGTATGAGCACAGATACGCAGTATTTT. Its protein product is CASSSQGMSTDTQYF. Complete variable domain (other parts from reference TRBV28 and TRBJ2-3): DVKVTQSSRYLVKRTGEKVFLECVQDMDHENMFWYRQDPGLGLRLIYFSYDVKMKEKGDIPEGYSVSREKKERFSLILESASTNQTSMYLCASSSQGMSTDTQYFGPGTRLTVL.

The genes are TRBV29-1 and TRBJ1-2; 10 bases align to TRBD1. Germline V gene lookup returns CDR1 SQVTM and CDR2 ANQGSEA. The length of the CDR3 is 16 residues. With V trimmed by 1 base and J by 2 bases, 7 bases remained unmatched. CDR3 bases: TGCAGCGTTGAAGGACAGGGGGCGAGGATGAACTATGGCTACACCTTC. Translating gives CSVEGQGARMNYGYTF.

This clone was found once. This sequence joins TRBV6-5 and TRBJ2-5; tentatively, D is TRBD2 (5 bases). The CDR3 spans 15 residues. Germline CDR1 reads MNHEY; CDR2 reads SVGAGI. Trimming left V 7 bases short and J 0 bases short, with 15 bases between. The chain's CDR3 is CASTNPGGYQETQYF. DNA for the CDR3: TGTGCCAGCACCAACCCTGGCGGGTACCAAGAGACCCAGTACTTC.

The chain uses TRBV27 and TRBJ2-3; 7 positions agree with TRBD2. Germline V gives CDR1 MNHEY, CDR2 SMNVEV (reference sequence). The ends lost 5 bases at V and 6 bases at J; junction bases unmatched: 17. The CDR3 has 17 amino acids. The CDR3 reads CASSTRPGGSSLDTQYF. As DNA, the CDR3 is TGTGCCAGCAGTACCCGCCCTGGCGGGAGTAGTTTGGATACGCAGTATTTT.

This chain links TRBV30 with TRBJ2-2, with a possible D match to TRBD1 (6 bases). This CDR3 spans 14 amino acids. The germline CDR1 and CDR2 sequences are GTSNPN and SVGIG (reference sequence). V lost 3 bases and J 5 bases, leaving 13 bases between the germline ends. The CDR3 spells CAWSRGAETGELFF. The CDR3 coding sequence is TGTGCCTGGAGCAGGGGCGCTGAGACCGGGGAGCTGTTTTTT.

The V gene is TRBV5-1, the J gene TRBJ2-7, with TRBD1 matching over 10 bases. Looked up from germline, CDR1 is SGHRS and CDR2 is YFSETQ. The CDR3 loop spans 15 amino acids. V was clipped by 1 base and J by 6 bases; unmatched bases: 7. The CDR3 DNA sequence: TGCGCCAGCAGCTTGTTAGACAGGGGGCTCGGCGAGCAGTACTTC. Translation gives CASSLLDRGLGEQYF.

The gene calls are TRBV6-5 and TRBJ1-1; D not certain. CDR1 is MNHEY, CDR2 SVGAGI, per germline. The CDR3 is made up of 15 amino acids. Trimming left V 0 bases short and J 1 base short, with 9 bases between. In DNA, the CDR3 is TGTGCCAGCAGTTACTCGAGAAACAGGAACACTGAAGCTTTCTTT. Its protein product is CASSYSRNRNTEAFF.

The chain combines TRBV28 with TRBJ1-1; 9 positions match TRBD1. Germline-derived CDR1 and CDR2 are MDHEN and SYDVKM. Losses at the gene ends were 5 bases for V and 1 base for J; bases not matched to a gene: 5. This CDR3 contains 15 residues. CDR3 residues: CASSRNRGPNTEAFF. The DNA of the CDR3 is TGTGCCAGCAGTCGAAACAGGGGGCCGAACACTGAAGCTTTCTTT.

The gene calls are TRBV4-2 and TRBJ1-5; 9 positions agree with TRBD1. The CDR3 is 18 residues long. J gave up 5 bases and V 1 base, and 12 bases lay outside the gene matches. CDR1 LGHNA and CDR2 YNFKEQ come from the germline V gene. In DNA, the CDR3 is TGTGCCAGCAGCCAAGTGCCGAGACAGGGGGATGGTGATCAGCCCCAGCATTTT. As protein: CASSQVPRQGDGDQPQHF.

The chain recombines TRBV5-1 with TRBJ2-7; 8 bases are shared with TRBD1. There are 15 residues in the CDR3. After removal of 4 bases from V and 1 base from J, the junction contained 7 bases not matched to a gene. Germline-derived CDR1 and CDR2 are SGHRS and YFSETQ. CDR3 sequence (DNA): TGCGCCAGCAGCCCCCGACAGGGGACTTCCTACGAGCAGTACTTC. This gives the protein CASSPRQGTSYEQYF.

This chain links TRBV2 with TRBJ1-5; 8 nucleotides agree with TRBD1. This CDR3 is built from 14 residues. Looked up from germline, CDR1 is SNHLY and CDR2 is FYNNEI. J gave up 7 bases and V 5 bases, and 7 bases lay outside the gene matches. The DNA of the CDR3 is TGTGCCAGCAGTATACAGGGGGTTAACCAGCCCCAGCATTTT. Translated, it gives CASSIQGVNQPQHF.

The sample holds a few counts of this clone. This chain links TRBV5-5 with TRBJ2-7, with 11 bases fitting TRBD2. Per the germline V gene, CDR1 is SGHKS and CDR2 is YYEKEE (reference sequence). Trimming took 7 bases from V and 7 from J; bases not matched to a gene: 10. The CDR3 runs 14 residues. CDR3 bases: TGTGCCAGCTCCCTTAGCGGGAGGGTGGGGGAGCAGTACTTC. Its protein product is CASSLSGRVGEQYF.

This clone was observed a few times. The V call is TRBV10-3, the J call TRBJ2-7, with D uncertain. V lost 8 bases and J 1 base, leaving 9 bases between the germline ends. Per germline, CDR1 ENHRY and CDR2 SYGVKD. The CDR3 contains 12 residues. CDR3 nucleotides: TGTGCCATCGGGCGCGATTCCTACGAGCAGTACTTC. It translates to CAIGRDSYEQYF.